This TCR beta chain was recovered during a study of CD4+ T cells in melanoma. Findings and caveats of the study: Diverse differentiation states were reported for melanoma neoantigen-specific CD4+ T cells.

TCRdb's table, derived via immunoSEQ multiplex PCR, lists solely in-frame clones and lacks some. The table shows over 10,000 clones, with around three quarters occurring only once. Germline V gives CDR1 MNHNS, CDR2 SASEGT. The CDR3 is 15 residues long. Unmatched junction bases numbered 6, after V lost 4 bases and J lost 4 bases. This clone has more than one count but fewer than ten. Its antigen is still unknown. Sequences were obtained from cells from a culture (not recorded whether cultured in vitro). V usage is TRBV6-1 and J usage is TRBJ1-3, with 8 bases matching TRBD1. The TCR comes from a human donor with melanoma. The CDR3 DNA reads as TGTGCCAGCAGTGTCAGGGGGCGGACCGGAAACACCATATATTTT. Encoded protein: CASSVRGRTGNTIYF.